The clone carrying this T cell receptor (beta chain) was seen only a few times. Its specificity is not known. This entry comes from a study of T cell repertoires in cytomegalovirus infection. Using its own MiXCR run on the reads, TCRdb lists one record per CDR3 protein. Counted here are 700,000 to 900,000 distinct CDR3 sequences, just under 30% occurring once; the ten biggest clones make up around 13%. Trimming left V 5 bases short and J 2 bases short, with 4 bases between. Per the germline V gene, CDR1 is MNHNS and CDR2 is SASEGT. The CDR3 runs 13 residues. The sequences come from cultured CD8+ T cells from PBMCs, collected from culture after CMV antigen stimulation. The V call is TRBV6-1, the J call TRBJ2-6; D is undetermined. The receptor's source is a human donor in good health (CMV status not recorded). Some clones in this sample may be carry-over from other donors' samples. The CDR3 DNA follows: TGTGCCAGCAGTACGGCTGGGGCCAACGTCCTGACTTTC. This encodes CASSTAGANVLTF.